Sequencing of this T cell receptor (beta chain) was carried out in a study of CD8+ T cells in alopecia areata. With V trimmed by 6 bases and J by 4 bases, 18 bases remained unmatched. CDR1 MDHEN and CDR2 SYDVKM come from the germline V gene. This CDR3 comprises 18 residues. Treatment in this sample: oral pan-JAK inhibitor, 5-10 mg twice daily. The investigators collected lesional scalp punch biopsies and peripheral blood from alopecia areata patients. Following extraction, RNA underwent reverse transcription to cDNA, which served as the sequencing template. Clones were sequenced by immunoSEQ multiplex PCR, and TCRdb holds only the in-frame ones, with some missing. The sample has 75,000 to 85,000 clones; approximately 70% are singletons.

This TCR came from a human donor with alopecia areata. The chain carries TRBV28 and TRBJ1-5; 7 nucleotides agree with TRBD1. Source: CD8+ T cells sorted from blood, taken at week 24, from a patient treated with tofacitinib. CDR3 protein: CASSPLKTGMGRNQPQHF. DNA of the CDR3: TGTGCCAGCAGCCCCTTGAAGACAGGGATGGGTAGAAATCAGCCCCAGCATTTT.